These 32 T cell receptor beta chains came from one sample sequenced in a study of T cell repertoires in cytomegalovirus infection. TCRdb ran MiXCR on the reads and lists one entry per CDR3 protein. The sample has approximately 300,000 distinct CDR3 sequences; 25% to 30% are singletons. These receptors' targets are unknown. This material consisted of cultured PBMCs, taken from culture after CMV antigen stimulation. The receptor set was obtained from a human donor in good health (CMV status not recorded). Some clones in this sample may be carry-over from other donors' samples.

The CDR3 protein is CASSLPNNQPQHF. CDR3 in DNA: TGTGCCAGCAGTTTACCGAATAATCAGCCCCAGCATTTT. The chain couples TRBV28 to TRBJ1-5; D uncertain. CDR3 length equals 13 residues. CDR1 is MDHEN and CDR2 is SYDVKM in the germline V gene. Deletions cut 2 bases from V and 4 bases from J, with 6 bases between. Full variable domain (missing parts from reference TRBV28 and TRBJ1-5): DVKVTQSSRYLVKRTGEKVFLECVQDMDHENMFWYRQDPGLGLRLIYFSYDVKMKEKGDIPEGYSVSREKKERFSLILESASTNQTSMYLCASSLPNNQPQHFGDGTRLSIL.

This clonotype was seen ten or more times. The chain is built from TRBV12-3 or TRBV12-4 and TRBJ2-1; possibly TRBD1 or TRBD2 for D (5 bases each). The CDR3 loop spans 12 amino acids. Between the trimmed V and J ends, which lost 10 bases and 7 bases, there was a span of 14 bases. In DNA, the CDR3 is TGTGCCACCCGGGACCCCCCTAATGAGCAGTTCTTC. Its protein product is CATRDPPNEQFF.

This clonotype was picked up many times. The V and J genes are TRBV7-9 and TRBJ1-5; TRBD1 might be the D (5 bases). V was pared by 5 bases and J by 4 bases, with 15 bases between. In germline, CDR1 is SEHNR, CDR2 FQNEAQ (reference sequence). The CDR3 is 15 amino acids. The CDR3 nucleotides read TGTGCCAGCAGCGCCGGGACCGCCGCTAATCAGCCCCAGCATTTT. Amino acid sequence: CASSAGTAANQPQHF.

This clonotype was detected many times. The CDR3 region has the DNA TGTGCCAGCAGCTCCCTGGTGGTCGCGCGGGGGGGCCGGGCAGATACGCAGTATTTT. Encoded protein: CASSSLVVARGGRADTQYF. V is TRBV7-2 and J is TRBJ2-3, with 9 bases lining up with TRBD2. This CDR3 region has 19 residues. The V and J ends lost 4 bases and 4 bases, in that order; junction bases with no gene match: 18. The germline V gene has CDR1 SGHTA and CDR2 FQGNSA.

This clonotype showed up just a few times. CDR3 loop: CASSRITSGSYEQYF. For the CDR3, the DNA is TGTGCCAGCAGCCGAATCACTAGCGGGAGCTACGAGCAGTACTTC. V gene TRBV4-2 combines with J gene TRBJ2-7; 11 bases are shared with TRBD2. J gave up 3 bases and V 4 bases, and 5 bases lay outside the gene matches. The CDR3 has 15 residues. The germline gives CDR1 LGHNA, CDR2 YNFKEQ.

This clonotype has a count of ten or more. The J gene is TRBJ2-3, the V gene TRBV20-1; D remains ambiguous. Germline assignment: CDR1 DFQATT and CDR2 SNEGSKA (reference sequence). V was pared by 6 bases and J by 2 bases, with 18 bases between. There are 15 residues in the CDR3. The CDR3: CSALSLARPTDTQYF. CDR3 DNA sequence: TGCAGTGCGCTGAGTCTCGCTAGACCCACAGATACGCAGTATTTT.

In its sample, this clonotype was seen a few times. V and J are TRBV19 and TRBJ2-5; 7 bases are shared with TRBD1. This CDR3 is built from 14 residues. Germline V gene lookup returns CDR1 LNHDA and CDR2 SQIVND (reference sequence). Trimming at V came to 2 bases and at J to 5 bases, leaving 5 bases not matched to a gene. The CDR3: CASSISTGAETQYF. CDR3 bases: TGTGCCAGTAGTATATCCACAGGGGCCGAGACCCAGTACTTC.

The gene calls are TRBV4-1 and TRBJ1-6, with D hard to call. This CDR3 is built from 17 residues. Trimming took 6 bases from V and 0 from J, leaving 15 bases between them. From germline, CDR1 is MGHRA and CDR2 YSYEKL. The CDR3: CASSSQEMSSYNSPLHF. CDR3 bases: TGCGCCAGCAGTAGCCAGGAAATGAGCTCCTATAATTCACCCCTCCACTTT.

This clonotype was detected ten times or more. The V gene is TRBV6-5, the J gene TRBJ2-5; 8 bases are shared with TRBD1. This CDR3 is built from 15 residues. Trimming removed 2 bases from V and 4 bases from J; junction bases left unmatched: 6. From germline, CDR1 is MNHEY and CDR2 SVGAGI. The CDR3 loop reads CASSYGQGRGETQYF. The CDR3 DNA is TGTGCCAGCAGTTACGGACAGGGTCGGGGAGAGACCCAGTACTTC.

This clonotype was recorded only once. The chain employs TRBV12-3 or TRBV12-4 and TRBJ1-5, with D possibly matching TRBD1 (5 bases). CDR3 length: 13 amino acids. V was shortened by 5 bases and J by 9 bases, with 14 bases between the two germline ends. The CDR3 DNA reads TGTGCCAGCAGTCTCCTTGTTGGGGGGCCCCAGCATTTT. It yields the protein CASSLLVGGPQHF.

The chain has TRBV5-1 and TRBJ2-3; D possibly corresponds to TRBD2 (7 bases). CDR1 is SGHRS and CDR2 is YFSETQ in the germline V gene. This CDR3 spans 16 amino acids. V shed 0 bases and J shed 3 bases, with 14 bases lying between them. The CDR3, as DNA: TGCGCCAGCAGCTTGGAGTCGGGGGGCGCGACAGATACGCAGTATTTT. This translates into CASSLESGGATDTQYF. Together with reference TRBV5-1 and TRBJ2-3, the CDR3 gives the full variable domain: KAGVTQTPRYLIKTRGQQVTLSCSPISGHRSVSWYQQTPGQGLQFLFEYFSETQRNKGNFPGRFSGRQFSNSRSEMNVSTLELGDSALYLCASSLESGGATDTQYFGPGTRLTVL.

This clonotype has more than one count but fewer than ten. The chain couples TRBV19 to TRBJ2-7, with D possibly being TRBD2 (6 bases). Germline V lookup: CDR1 LNHDA, CDR2 SQIVND (reference sequence). The CDR3 sequence is 18 residues long. V was cut by 2 bases and J by 5 bases, with 25 bases left in between. The CDR3: CASSIPGLSVRRVDEQYF. CDR3 nucleotides: TGTGCCAGTAGTATACCGGGACTGTCAGTCCGGAGAGTCGACGAGCAGTACTTC. Combining the CDR3 with reference TRBV19 and TRBJ2-7 gives the whole variable domain DGGITQSPKYLFRKEGQNVTLSCEQNLNHDAMYWYRQDPGQGLRLIYYSQIVNDFQKGDIAEGYSVSREKKESFPLTVTSAQKNPTAFYLCASSIPGLSVRRVDEQYFGPGTRLTVT.

This clonotype was counted a few times. The genes are TRBV6-6 and TRBJ1-5; no reliable D call. Germline CDR1 reads MNHNY; CDR2 reads SVGAGI (reference sequence). The CDR3 covers 16 residues. Deletions cut 3 bases from V and 0 bases from J, with 12 bases between. The CDR3, as DNA: TGTGCCAGCAGTTATGACGCCACCCATAGCAATCAGCCCCAGCATTTT. It encodes CASSYDATHSNQPQHF.

The sample holds a few counts of this clonotype. The junction differs from germline at one of its ends, possibly a read error. J is TRBJ1-5 and V is TRBV7-6; TRBD1 agrees at 8 bases. This CDR3 is 15 amino acids long. Germline lookup yields CDR1 SGHVS and CDR2 FNYEAQ. CDR3 residues: CASSEGDRINRPQHF. CDR3 nucleotide sequence: TGTGCCAGCAGCGAAGGGGACAGGATTAATCGGCCCCAGCATTTT.

This clonotype was observed a few times. This chain connects TRBV27 to TRBJ1-2; D uncertain. The CDR3 spans 15 residues. Germline lookup yields CDR1 MNHEY and CDR2 SMNVEV (reference sequence). V lost 5 bases to trimming and J lost 2 bases, with 15 bases between them. The DNA of the CDR3 is TGTGCCAGCAGTCTCACTTGGGGAGGGAACTATGGCTACACCTTC. This encodes CASSLTWGGNYGYTF.

Only a few counts were recorded for this clonotype. This chain uses TRBV19 with TRBJ1-5, with D hard to call. V dropped 7 bases and J dropped 3 bases, with 13 bases sitting between them. CDR3 length equals 14 residues. Germline assignment: CDR1 LNHDA and CDR2 SQIVND (reference sequence). This CDR3 reads CASTLDRNNQPQHF. The CDR3 DNA is TGTGCCAGTACCCTCGACCGAAACAATCAGCCCCAGCATTTT.

This clonotype has more than one count but fewer than ten. V is TRBV7-3 and J is TRBJ2-2; TRBD2 agrees at 7 bases. The CDR3 consists of 16 residues. Germline loops: CDR1 SGHTA, CDR2 FQGTGA. V lost 1 base, J lost 6 bases, and 8 bases stayed unmatched. Written as DNA, the CDR3 is TGTGCCAGCAGCTTAAGGCCCGGCGGGAGATCCGGGGAGCTGTTTTTT. Amino acid sequence: CASSLRPGGRSGELFF.

The chain employs TRBV7-8 and TRBJ2-5, with TRBD2 identical over 9 bases. CDR3 length: 16 amino acids. J lost 5 bases, V lost 5 bases, and 12 bases had no gene match. Germline V gives CDR1 SGHVS, CDR2 FQNEAQ. The CDR3: CASSISSSGEGETQYF. As DNA, the CDR3 is TGTGCCAGCAGCATATCCTCTAGCGGGGAGGGGGAGACCCAGTACTTC.

The CDR3 is CASSSRRVNEQFF. CDR3 nucleotides: TGTGCCAGCAGCTCGCGCAGGGTGAATGAGCAGTTCTTC. The chain uses TRBV5-6 and TRBJ2-1, with D possibly being TRBD1 (5 bases). Trimming stripped 3 bases from V and 7 bases from J, with 11 bases between. CDR1 SGHDT and CDR2 YYEEEE come from the germline V gene. The CDR3 runs 13 residues.

The J gene is TRBJ2-5, the V gene TRBV20-1; D may be TRBD2 (7 bases). The ends were cut back, 6 bases at V and 3 bases at J, with 17 bases in the middle. CDR1 and CDR2 from the germline V gene are DFQATT and SNEGSKA (reference sequence). The CDR3 is made up of 14 amino acids. CDR3 in amino acids: CSAHREGHKETQYF. The CDR3 nucleotides are TGCAGTGCACACAGGGAGGGGCACAAAGAGACCCAGTACTTC.

The J gene is TRBJ2-1, the V gene TRBV5-4, with D possibly being TRBD2 (5 bases). Germline V lookup: CDR1 SGHNT, CDR2 YYREEE (reference sequence). V lost 3 bases to trimming and J lost 1 base, with 14 bases between them. The CDR3 runs to 16 residues. In DNA, the CDR3 is TGTGCCAGCAGCTCTACCAGCGGACCTTCCTACAATGAGCAGTTCTTC. Its protein is CASSSTSGPSYNEQFF. Drawing the rest from reference TRBV5-4 and TRBJ2-1, the complete variable domain is ETGVTQSPTHLIKTRGQQVTLRCSSQSGHNTVSWYQQALGQGPQFIFQYYREEENGRGNFPPRFSGLQFPNYSSELNVNALELDDSALYLCASSSTSGPSYNEQFFGPGTRLTVL.

This clonotype was detected a few times. V usage is TRBV20-1 and J usage is TRBJ1-1; D not resolved. V shed 5 bases and J shed 0 bases, with 7 bases lying between them. In germline, CDR1 is DFQATT, CDR2 SNEGSKA (reference sequence). The CDR3 has 12 residues. The CDR3 spells CSAVKVNTEAFF. The DNA for the CDR3 is TGCAGTGCTGTAAAGGTGAACACTGAAGCTTTCTTT.

This clonotype has at least ten counts. This chain connects TRBV7-2 to TRBJ1-5; tentatively, D is TRBD1 (5 bases). The CDR3 totals 15 residues. The germline gives CDR1 SGHTA, CDR2 FQGNSA. V was shortened by 0 bases and J by 10 bases, with 16 bases between the two germline ends. CDR3 residues: CASSLAGVGGSPQHF. CDR3 DNA sequence: TGTGCCAGCAGCTTAGCGGGTGTGGGGGGATCACCCCAGCATTTT.

This clonotype was found many times. This chain uses TRBV12-3 or TRBV12-4 with TRBJ1-5, with TRBD1 identical over 7 bases. V dropped 6 bases and J dropped 0; count of bases not matched to a gene: 11. The CDR3 totals 17 residues. CDR3 protein: CASRQREGANSNQPQHF. The CDR3 DNA follows: TGTGCCAGCAGACAGAGGGAGGGGGCTAATAGCAATCAGCCCCAGCATTTT.

This clonotype was detected only a few times. This rearrangement joins TRBV6-2 or TRBV6-3 to TRBJ1-1, with D uncertain. The germline V and J ends were trimmed by 2 bases and 2 bases, with 9 bases remaining between them. There are 14 residues in the CDR3. Germline V gives CDR1 MNHEY, CDR2 SVGEGT. CDR3 protein: CASSYGGINTEAFF. In DNA, the CDR3 is TGTGCCAGCAGTTACGGAGGAATTAACACTGAAGCTTTCTTT.

V is TRBV28 and J is TRBJ2-5, with D possibly TRBD1 on 6 matching bases. Trimming cost V 7 bases and J 7 bases, with 22 bases left between them. Germline V gene data show CDR1 as MDHEN and CDR2 as SYDVKM. CDR3 length: 15 amino acids. CDR3 residues: CASTSQGLLGRTQYF. DNA for the CDR3: TGTGCCAGCACCTCACAGGGCCTCCTAGGTAGGACCCAGTACTTC.

The V and J genes are TRBV27 and TRBJ1-1, with TRBD1 matching 7 bases. Germline CDR1 and CDR2: MNHEY and SMNVEV (reference sequence). This CDR3 has 14 residues. The J segment lost 0 bases and the V segment lost 8 bases, leaving 6 bases of the junction unmatched. This CDR3 is CASRDGQVNTEAFF. The CDR3 region has the DNA TGTGCCAGCCGGGACGGACAGGTGAACACTGAAGCTTTCTTT.

This clonotype was found many times. The V call is TRBV7-6, the J call TRBJ1-2; 9 bases match TRBD1. The CDR3 extends over 13 amino acids. CDR1 is SGHVS, CDR2 FNYEAQ, per germline. V gave up 5 bases and J gave up 4 bases; unmatched junction bases: 2. CDR3: CASSQDRGYGYTF. In DNA, the CDR3 is TGTGCCAGCAGCCAGGACAGGGGCTATGGCTACACCTTC.

This clonotype turned up a few times. CDR3 sequence: CASSLRGDRYNEQFF. The DNA of the CDR3 is TGTGCCAGCAGCTTACGCGGGGACCGATACAATGAGCAGTTCTTC. The chain employs TRBV7-3 and TRBJ2-1, with a tentative D call TRBD2 (6 bases). The germline gives CDR1 SGHTA, CDR2 FQGTGA. Deletions cut 2 bases from V and 4 bases from J, with 12 bases between. The CDR3 extends over 15 amino acids.

This clonotype was seen more than once but under ten times. The chain joins TRBV28 to TRBJ1-5; tentative D call: TRBD1 (5 bases). Trimming shortened V by 5 bases and J by 5 bases, and 19 bases separated the two germline ends. The CDR3 contains 16 residues. Germline CDR1 MDHEN, CDR2 SYDVKM. The CDR3 DNA reads TGTGCCAGCAGTGGAAATTCAGGGAATTGGGATCAGCCCCAGCATTTT. It is translated as CASSGNSGNWDQPQHF.

This chain connects TRBV30 to TRBJ1-2; D is perhaps TRBD1 (6 bases). The CDR3 spans 13 residues. Trimming pared 2 bases from V and 7 bases from J, leaving 14 bases between. CDR1 GTSNPN and CDR2 SVGIG come from the germline V gene (reference sequence). In DNA, the CDR3 is TGTGCCTGGAGTCTGAAGGGGGGGCTTGGCTACACCTTC. Amino acids: CAWSLKGGLGYTF.

This chain joins TRBV19 and TRBJ1-5; D not resolved. CDR1 and CDR2 (germline): LNHDA, SQIVND (reference sequence). This CDR3 spans 15 amino acids. Between the trimmed V and J ends, which lost 3 bases and 7 bases, there was a span of 16 bases. Here the CDR3 reads CASSIFRAGLQPQHF. CDR3 in DNA: TGTGCCAGTAGTATCTTCCGGGCAGGCTTACAGCCCCAGCATTTT.